Below are 26 T cell receptor beta chains sequenced from a single sample in a study of T cells after posttransplantation cyclophosphamide. Sequencing was performed with immunoSEQ multiplex PCR; in TCRdb, only in-frame clones are kept and a portion is missing. The table lists tens of thousands of clones, around 80% of them singletons, with roughly 8.1% in the top ten. Treatment was busulfan-fludarabine conditioning, a marrow graft, and cyclophosphamide on days +3 and +4. Sequenced here: CD4+ T cells sorted from blood, sampled 1,900 to 2,000 days after a stem cell transplant with posttransplant cyclophosphamide. These receptors all come from a female patient aged 35 to 55 who received an allogeneic stem cell transplant from a related donor, was CMV-positive, and had no GVHD. These T cells may partly come from the graft donor.

The chain carries TRBV6-6 and TRBJ2-2; D may be TRBD1 (5 bases). V gave up 2 bases and J gave up 6 bases, with 13 bases separating them. CDR1 is MNHNY and CDR2 is SVGAGI in the germline V gene (reference sequence). CDR3 length: 15 amino acids. The CDR3 sequence: CASSYPVGAPGELFF. CDR3 nucleotide sequence: TGTGCCAGCAGTTACCCGGTAGGGGCTCCCGGGGAGCTGTTTTTT.

The chain combines TRBV4-2 with TRBJ2-3, with 9 bases lining up with TRBD1. The length of the CDR3 is 17 residues. Losses at the gene ends were 1 base for V and 5 bases for J; bases not matched to a gene: 10. In germline, CDR1 is LGHNA, CDR2 YNFKEQ. CDR3 residues: CASSQGGGQGTGDTQYF. CDR3 bases: TGTGCCAGCAGCCAAGGGGGCGGACAGGGGACGGGAGATACGCAGTATTTT.

This clone occurred a few times. The chain uses TRBV27 and TRBJ2-7; 7 bases are shared with TRBD1. V trimming: 4 bases; J trimming: 3 bases; junction bases outside the gene matches: 9. The CDR3 is made up of 15 amino acids. Per germline, CDR1 MNHEY and CDR2 SMNVEV (reference sequence). The CDR3 nucleotides are TGTGCCAGCAGTTCTCGGACAGGCGCAGACTACGAGCAGTACTTC. Encoded protein: CASSSRTGADYEQYF.

The CDR3 reads CASSPLAGDAETQYF. The CDR3 DNA sequence: TGTGCCAGCTCACCGCTAGCGGGGGACGCGGAGACCCAGTACTTC. The chain joins TRBV18 to TRBJ2-5, with TRBD2 matching 10 bases. The CDR3 length is 15 residues. Germline trimming cut 3 bases from V and 5 bases from J; bases unmatched to any gene: 6. The germline V gene has CDR1 KGHSH and CDR2 LQKENI.

This rearrangement joins TRBV5-6 to TRBJ2-1, with D uncertain. V was cut by 3 bases and J by 0 bases, with 13 bases left in between. Germline assignment: CDR1 SGHDT and CDR2 YYEEEE. The CDR3 sequence is 16 residues long. CDR3 bases: TGTGCCAGCAGCTCCTTACAAGTTTCCTCCTACAATGAGCAGTTCTTC. Translated, it gives CASSSLQVSSYNEQFF.

V usage is TRBV4-1 and J usage is TRBJ1-4; tentative D call: TRBD1 (5 bases). There are 18 residues in the CDR3. Germline V gene data show CDR1 as MGHRA and CDR2 as YSYEKL. With 1 base removed from V and 3 bases from J, the gap between germline ends came to 18 bases. CDR3 nucleotides: TGCGCCAGCAGCCAAGGGAAAATATCGGGGGATCCTAATGAAAAACTGTTTTTT. Protein sequence: CASSQGKISGDPNEKLFF.

The gene calls are TRBV5-1 and TRBJ2-7; D is ambiguous. The CDR3 has 14 amino acids. V was pared by 0 bases and J by 0 bases, with 7 bases between. Germline CDR1 SGHRS, CDR2 YFSETQ. Here the CDR3 reads CASSLETISYEQYF. CDR3 DNA sequence: TGCGCCAGCAGCTTGGAAACAATCTCCTACGAGCAGTACTTC.

This clone came up once. V usage is TRBV27 and J usage is TRBJ1-1; 10 nucleotides agree with TRBD1. The CDR3 has 13 amino acids. Looked up from germline, CDR1 is MNHEY and CDR2 is SMNVEV (reference sequence). J lost 5 bases, V lost 6 bases, and 3 bases had no gene match. CDR3 DNA: TGTGCCAGCAGAAGGACAGGGGGGACTGAAGCTTTCTTT. Its translation is CASRRTGGTEAFF.

This sequence joins TRBV7-2 and TRBJ2-1, with TRBD2 matching over 10 bases. The CDR3 contains 16 residues. Germline V gene data show CDR1 as SGHTA and CDR2 as FQGNSA. V dropped 0 bases and J dropped 4; count of bases not matched to a gene: 3. The CDR3 coding sequence is TGTGCCAGCAGCTTAGCCAGCGGGGGGGGGTACAATGAGCAGTTCTTC. Residues: CASSLASGGGYNEQFF.

The chain carries TRBV18 and TRBJ2-7; D is possibly TRBD1 (5 bases). Per the germline V gene, CDR1 is KGHSH and CDR2 is LQKENI. Trimming shortened V by 2 bases and J by 6 bases, and 11 bases separated the two germline ends. The CDR3 totals 13 residues. The CDR3 reads CASSPSSRGEQYF. In DNA, the CDR3 is TGTGCCAGCTCACCATCCTCTAGGGGCGAGCAGTACTTC.

The J gene is TRBJ2-7, the V gene TRBV2; no reliable D call. Trimming took 5 bases from V and 0 from J, leaving 8 bases between them. This CDR3 has 13 amino acids. Germline values: CDR1 SNHLY, CDR2 FYNNEI. The CDR3 DNA follows: TGTGCCAGCAGTACGGAGCGCTCCTACGAGCAGTACTTC. Protein product: CASSTERSYEQYF.

The rearrangement links TRBV7-6 to TRBJ1-1; the D is unclear. The CDR3 runs 14 residues. The V gene's germline CDR1 is SGHVS and CDR2 FNYEAQ. The germline V and J ends were trimmed by 1 base and 6 bases, with 12 bases remaining between them. CDR3 sequence: CASSLVGRGAEAFF. In DNA form, the CDR3 reads TGTGCCAGCAGCTTAGTAGGGAGAGGAGCTGAAGCTTTCTTT.

This chain uses TRBV5-1 with TRBJ2-7, with D perhaps TRBD1 (5 bases). V lost 0 bases to trimming and J lost 3 bases, with 16 bases between them. The CDR3 is 16 residues long. Per germline, CDR1 SGHRS and CDR2 YFSETQ. For the CDR3, the DNA is TGCGCCAGCAGCTTGGTGGTCCAGGGCGATAACTACGAGCAGTACTTC. It is translated as CASSLVVQGDNYEQYF.

The chain combines TRBV28 with TRBJ1-4; TRBD1 matches 12 bases. Germline V lookup: CDR1 MDHEN, CDR2 SYDVKM. V lost 8 bases and J lost 3; bases outside the gene matches: 7. This CDR3 spans 16 amino acids. The CDR3: CASAWDRGRANEKLFF. DNA of the CDR3: TGTGCCAGCGCTTGGGACAGGGGGCGAGCTAATGAAAAACTGTTTTTT.

This clone turned up a few times. The chain carries TRBV9 and TRBJ1-6, with D perhaps TRBD1 (6 bases). CDR3 length equals 14 residues. Trimming left V 3 bases short and J 8 bases short, with 12 bases between. Per the germline V gene, CDR1 is SGDLS and CDR2 is YYNGEE. In DNA, the CDR3 is TGTGCCAGCAGCGGACAGGTTAGGGATTCACCCCTCCACTTT. As protein: CASSGQVRDSPLHF.

This clone was recorded a few times. The chain combines TRBV21-1 with TRBJ1-3; no check of the table's D call, TRBD1, against the DNA was made. TRBV21-1 is a listed pseudogene. CDR3 length equals 17 residues. CDR3 sequence (DNA): TGTGCCAGCAGCAGAGGACAGGGGACGACTCATGGAAACACCATATATTTT. It codes for CASSRGQGTTHGNTIYF.

V and J are TRBV19 and TRBJ2-5, with TRBD1 identical over 12 bases. Germline trimming cut 3 bases from V and 4 bases from J; bases unmatched to any gene: 6. CDR1 and CDR2 from the germline V gene are LNHDA and SQIVND (reference sequence). CDR3 size: 16 residues. This chain's CDR3 is CASSIGGTGGRETQYF. The DNA of the CDR3 is TGTGCCAGTAGTATCGGTGGGACAGGGGGCCGAGAGACCCAGTACTTC.

This rearrangement joins TRBV10-3 to TRBJ2-5; 11 bases line up with TRBD1. Germline V gene sequence: CDR1 ENHRY, CDR2 SYGVKD. The CDR3 runs 13 residues. The V and J ends lost 8 bases and 1 base, in that order; junction bases with no gene match: 0. CDR3 in DNA: TGTGCCATCGGGACAGGGGGCCAAGAGACCCAGTACTTC. Translating it yields CAIGTGGQETQYF.

The rearrangement joins TRBV9 to TRBJ2-7, with D perhaps TRBD2 (5 bases). Trimming pared 4 bases from V and 0 bases from J, leaving 11 bases between. Germline CDR1 and CDR2: SGDLS and YYNGEE. The CDR3 is 14 amino acids. The CDR3 reads CASSPWTDSYEQYF. DNA for the CDR3: TGTGCCAGCAGCCCATGGACTGACTCCTACGAGCAGTACTTC.

This rearrangement joins TRBV2 to TRBJ2-7; D gene uncertain. From germline, CDR1 is SNHLY and CDR2 FYNNEI. The CDR3 extends over 12 amino acids. V gave up 4 bases and J gave up 3 bases, with 7 bases separating them. The DNA of the CDR3 is TGTGCCAGCAGTGTGGGCAGCTACGAGCAGTACTTC. This gives the protein CASSVGSYEQYF.

The gene calls are TRBV7-3 and TRBJ1-1; D gene uncertain. Germline V gene data show CDR1 as SGHTA and CDR2 as FQGTGA. The CDR3 spans 13 residues. V dropped 0 bases and J dropped 5 bases, with 7 bases sitting between them. The CDR3 DNA follows: TGTGCCAGCAGCTTAACGAGGTTGACTGAAGCTTTCTTT. Protein product: CASSLTRLTEAFF.

This clone came up a few times. This chain uses TRBV5-4 with TRBJ2-2, with D possibly matching TRBD1 (6 bases). Germline CDR1 is SGHNT and CDR2 is YYREEE (reference sequence). Trimming pared 7 bases from V and 0 bases from J, leaving 10 bases between. The CDR3 totals 14 residues. CDR3 in DNA: TGTGCCAGCGAGACAGGAGCGAACACCGGGGAGCTGTTTTTT. Protein: CASETGANTGELFF.

V and J are TRBV10-3 and TRBJ2-5; tentative D call: TRBD2 (5 bases). The CDR3 has 13 amino acids. V shed 6 bases and J shed 4 bases, with 12 bases lying between them. The V gene's germline CDR1 is ENHRY and CDR2 SYGVKD. The DNA for the CDR3 is TGTGCCATCAGAAACGGGGAAGGAGAGACCCAGTACTTC. Its translation is CAIRNGEGETQYF.

Ten or more counts support this clone. V usage is TRBV6-1 and J usage is TRBJ2-7; 9 bases map to TRBD1. The CDR3 spans 18 residues. CDR1 and CDR2 (germline): MNHNS, SASEGT. Trimming removed 2 bases from V and 4 bases from J; junction bases left unmatched: 15. The CDR3 bases are TGTGCCAGCAGTGAATGGACAACTCACAGGGGGCAGGTGTACGAGCAGTACTTC. This gives the protein CASSEWTTHRGQVYEQYF.

The table lists this clone with a few counts. The V call is TRBV5-4, the J call TRBJ1-2, with a weak D call TRBD1 (5 bases). V dropped 5 bases and J dropped 4 bases, with 12 bases sitting between them. The CDR3 loop spans 13 amino acids. Germline CDR1 is SGHNT and CDR2 is YYREEE (reference sequence). The CDR3 sequence: CASRSKGPYGYTF. Written as DNA, the CDR3 is TGTGCCAGCAGATCCAAGGGGCCCTATGGCTACACCTTC.

Only a few counts were recorded for this clone. The V and J genes are TRBV6-5 and TRBJ1-6; possibly TRBD1 for D (5 bases). CDR1 is MNHEY, CDR2 SVGAGI, per germline. The CDR3 has 15 amino acids. Trimming removed 5 bases at V and 4 bases at J, with 12 bases between. The CDR3 DNA follows: TGTGCCAGCAGTCCCCTAGGACATTATAATTCACCCCTCCACTTT. Translation gives CASSPLGHYNSPLHF.